Given below is one T cell receptor beta chain in context. As yet, its antigen is unknown. This entry belongs to a study of T cell repertoires in cytomegalovirus infection. Regarding the study as a whole: What dominated the ex vivo response were HLA-C-restricted CMV-specific TCR beta clonotypes.

MiXCR was run by TCRdb on the reads, yielding one entry per CDR3 protein. Among 600,000 to 800,000 distinct CDR3 sequences listed, approximately 25% were seen once. This CDR3 has 15 amino acids. Per the germline V gene, CDR1 is SEHNR and CDR2 is FQNEAQ (reference sequence). V trimming: 4 bases; J trimming: 6 bases; junction bases outside the gene matches: 10. Material for sequencing was CD8+ T cells from PBMCs. The sequence was obtained from a human donor in good health (CMV status not recorded). Some clones in this sample may be carry-over from other donors' samples. The chain is built from TRBV7-9 and TRBJ2-3, with 7 nucleotides matching TRBD1. The CDR3, as DNA: TGTGCCAGCAGCTCCCAGACAGGGCCGGGGGATACGCAGTATTTT. Its translation: CASSSQTGPGDTQYF.